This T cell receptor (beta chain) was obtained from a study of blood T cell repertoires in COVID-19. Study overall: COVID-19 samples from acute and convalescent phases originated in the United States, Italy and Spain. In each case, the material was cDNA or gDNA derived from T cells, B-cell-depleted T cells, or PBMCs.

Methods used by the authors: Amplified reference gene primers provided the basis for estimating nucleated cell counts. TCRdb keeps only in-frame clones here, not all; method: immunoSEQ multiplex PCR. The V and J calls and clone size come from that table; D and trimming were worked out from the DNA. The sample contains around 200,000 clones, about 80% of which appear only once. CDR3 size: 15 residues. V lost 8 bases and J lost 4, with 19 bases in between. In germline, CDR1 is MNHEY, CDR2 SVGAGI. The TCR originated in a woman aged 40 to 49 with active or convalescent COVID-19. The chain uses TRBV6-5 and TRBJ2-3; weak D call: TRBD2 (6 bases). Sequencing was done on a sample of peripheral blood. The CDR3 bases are TGTGCCAGCGGTAGACTAGGAGGGGTGGCAGATACGCAGTATTTT. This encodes CASGRLGGVADTQYF.